This passage covers 27 T cell receptor beta chains from one sample sequenced in a study of T cells in Graves' hyperthyroidism and ophthalmopathy. There were TCR beta CDR3 regions amplified from RNA transcripts. The HTBI set primed first-round TCR CDR3 RT-PCR. Via MiXCR, TCRdb re-called the multiplex PCR reads, giving one row per CDR3 protein. Among approximately 490,000 distinct CDR3 sequences listed, roughly 22% were seen once. Sequencing was done on a sample of blood. The receptors here all came from a woman in her seventies with Graves' ophthalmopathy.

This clonotype showed up just a few times. V gene TRBV24-1 combines with J gene TRBJ2-1; D is possibly TRBD1 or TRBD2 (5 bases each). The CDR3 has 15 residues. Trimming cost V 1 base and J 4 bases, with 10 bases left between them. The germline V gene encodes CDR1 KGHDR and CDR2 SFDVKD. In DNA, the CDR3 is TGTGCCACCAGTGATTTTGTGGGACCTTACAATGAGCAGTTCTTC. Amino acid sequence: CATSDFVGPYNEQFF.

The V and J genes are TRBV20-1 and TRBJ1-5; 8 nucleotides align to TRBD1. From germline, CDR1 is DFQATT and CDR2 SNEGSKA (reference sequence). Losses at the gene ends were 4 bases for V and 4 bases for J; bases not matched to a gene: 6. The CDR3 sequence is 14 residues long. The CDR3 nucleotides are TGCAGTGCTATACAGGGGGTAGGGAATCAGCCCCAGCATTTT. It translates to CSAIQGVGNQPQHF.

Ten or more counts support this clonotype. The V call is TRBV7-2, the J call TRBJ1-4; 9 nucleotides agree with TRBD1. Per the germline V gene, CDR1 is SGHTA and CDR2 is FQGNSA. After removal of 4 bases from V and 7 bases from J, the junction contained 10 bases not matched to a gene. CDR3 size: 16 residues. CDR3 coding DNA: TGTGCCAGCAGCTCACCGACGGGACAGGGTCGTGAAAAACTGTTTTTT. Translating it yields CASSSPTGQGREKLFF.

This chain connects TRBV7-2 to TRBJ2-6; D ambiguous. Trimming removed 6 bases at V and 1 base at J, with 10 bases between. CDR1 SGHTA and CDR2 FQGNSA come from the germline V gene. The CDR3 runs to 15 residues. In DNA form, the CDR3 reads TGTGCCAGCAGTTCCCAGAGATCTGGGGCCAACGTCCTGACTTTC. Encoded protein: CASSSQRSGANVLTF.

This clonotype was seen more than once but under ten times. The V and J genes are TRBV27 and TRBJ2-2, with D maybe TRBD2 (5 bases). The CDR3 sequence is 15 residues long. Germline CDR1 MNHEY, CDR2 SMNVEV (reference sequence). The V and J ends lost 2 bases and 4 bases respectively, with 11 bases between them. The CDR3, as DNA: TGTGCCAGCAGTTTAGGTATTGCGGGCACCGGGGAGCTGTTTTTT. It encodes CASSLGIAGTGELFF.

This clonotype occurred many times. The chain carries TRBV28 and TRBJ2-7; 8 nucleotides line up with TRBD1. Trimming removed 6 bases from V and 2 bases from J; junction bases left unmatched: 9. This CDR3 has 15 amino acids. Germline CDR1 MDHEN, CDR2 SYDVKM. CDR3 nucleotide sequence: TGTGCCAGCAGCCTGAGTGGGACAGGAACCTACGAGCAGTACTTC. Amino acid sequence: CASSLSGTGTYEQYF.

CDR3 protein: CASSLSVQENYGYTF. The CDR3 DNA is TGTGCCAGCAGCTTAAGCGTCCAAGAGAACTATGGCTACACCTTC. The rearrangement uses TRBV7-2 and TRBJ1-2; no firm D call. The CDR3 has 15 residues. The germline V gene has CDR1 SGHTA and CDR2 FQGNSA. V lost 2 bases and J lost 2, with 12 bases in between. The whole variable domain, filled in from reference TRBV7-2 and TRBJ1-2, reads GAGVSQSPSNKVTEKGKDVELRCDPISGHTALYWYRQSLGQGLEFLIYFQGNSAPDKSGLPSDRFSAERTGGSVSTLTIQRTQQEDSAVYLCASSLSVQENYGYTFGSGTRLTVV.

The gene calls are TRBV6-1 and TRBJ2-4; D remains ambiguous. CDR1 MNHNS and CDR2 SASEGT come from the germline V gene. The CDR3 length is 11 residues. The CDR3 loop reads CSMGNGNIQYF. For the CDR3, the DNA is TGTAGCATGGGCAACGGAAACATTCAGTACTTC.

This clonotype was detected ten times or more. The chain links TRBV30 to TRBJ1-1; D is unresolved. In germline, CDR1 is GTSNPN, CDR2 SVGIG (reference sequence). V was pared by 4 bases and J by 1 base, with 4 bases between. The CDR3 is 11 residues long. CDR3 in DNA: TGTGCCTGGAAGCAGAACACTGAAGCTTTCTTT. Its protein product is CAWKQNTEAFF.

The table lists this clonotype with a few counts. The rearrangement links TRBV20-1 to TRBJ2-7, with 7 bases aligning to TRBD2. This CDR3 is built from 11 residues. Germline loops: CDR1 DFQATT, CDR2 SNEGSKA (reference sequence). Trimming took 6 bases from V and 4 from J; bases not matched to a gene: 3. The chain's CDR3 is CSARTSYEQYF. CDR3 nucleotides: TGCAGTGCCAGGACTAGTTACGAGCAGTACTTC.

The chain recombines TRBV27 with TRBJ1-5; D unresolved. Trimming took off 2 bases at V and 5 bases at J, with 10 bases between the two ends. The CDR3 is 14 residues long. CDR1 is MNHEY and CDR2 is SMNVEV in the germline V gene (reference sequence). The CDR3 DNA reads TGTGCCAGCAGTTTACGGGTGGTAGATCAGCCCCAGCATTTT. Protein sequence: CASSLRVVDQPQHF.

The chain links TRBV27 to TRBJ1-2; the match to TRBD1 covers 12 bases. V lost 6 bases, J lost 7 bases, and 6 bases stayed unmatched. Germline V gene data show CDR1 as MNHEY and CDR2 as SMNVEV (reference sequence). The CDR3 length is 14 residues. This CDR3 reads CASRGTGGSGGYTF. Written as DNA, the CDR3 is TGTGCCAGCAGAGGGACAGGGGGCTCTGGTGGCTACACCTTC.

This clonotype appeared a few times. The CDR3 coding sequence is TGTGCCAGTAGTCTCCGCACTGCAACTAATGAAAAACTGTTTTTT. It encodes CASSLRTATNEKLFF. This chain connects TRBV19 to TRBJ1-4, with D unresolved. This CDR3 has 15 amino acids. V lost 5 bases and J 0 bases, leaving 10 bases between the germline ends. Per germline, CDR1 LNHDA and CDR2 SQIVND (reference sequence).

The chain employs TRBV6-9 and TRBJ1-3; the D is unclear. Germline V gene data show CDR1 as MNHGY and CDR2 as SVAAGI. The CDR3 spans 15 residues. Trimming pared 3 bases from V and 0 bases from J, leaving 9 bases between. In nucleotides, the CDR3 is TGTGCCAGCAGTTACCACGGCAGCTCTGGAAACACCATATATTTT. Translated: CASSYHGSSGNTIYF.

About this clonotype: A read error may be the cause here, since a much bigger clone is one base away. The J gene is TRBJ1-2, the V gene TRBV3-1, with 7 bases identical to TRBD1. Per germline, CDR1 LGHDT and CDR2 YNNKEL (reference sequence). The CDR3 has 14 residues. The CDR3 loop is CASRQESLGTVCTF. CDR3 in DNA: TGTGCCAGCAGACAAGAGTCGCTAGGGACAGTATGCACCTTC.

The V call is TRBV6-1, the J call TRBJ2-7, with 8 bases fitting TRBD1. Germline V gene sequence: CDR1 MNHNS, CDR2 SASEGT. After removal of 8 bases from V and 3 bases from J, the junction contained 12 bases not matched to a gene. CDR3 length equals 15 residues. CDR3 loop: CASFHRGSSNYEQYF. The CDR3 DNA reads TGTGCCAGCTTCCACAGGGGGAGCTCAAACTACGAGCAGTACTTC.

This clonotype was seen only a few times. This sequence joins TRBV20-1 and TRBJ2-1; D not resolved. Germline loops: CDR1 DFQATT, CDR2 SNEGSKA (reference sequence). The CDR3 covers 12 residues. Trimming cost V 6 bases and J 9 bases, with 15 bases left between them. The CDR3: CSAPVVGPEQFF. CDR3 bases: TGCAGTGCCCCCGTCGTAGGGCCTGAGCAGTTCTTC.

This clonotype was counted at least ten times. The chain uses TRBV2 and TRBJ1-2, with D perhaps matching TRBD1 (6 bases). Germline assignment: CDR1 SNHLY and CDR2 FYNNEI. The V gene lost 7 bases and the J gene lost 1 base, with 10 bases spanning the gap. The CDR3 contains 13 residues. CDR3 in amino acids: CASNQGNNYGYTF. The CDR3 DNA is TGTGCCAGCAATCAGGGGAATAACTATGGCTACACCTTC.

This clonotype was seen more than once but under ten times. V and J are TRBV29-1 and TRBJ1-2; 9 positions match TRBD1. Germline V lookup: CDR1 SQVTM, CDR2 ANQGSEA. V lost 1 base, J lost 1 base, and 7 bases stayed unmatched. CDR3 length: 16 amino acids. This CDR3 is CSVEGTQGARNYGYTF. The CDR3 DNA reads as TGCAGCGTTGAAGGGACACAGGGGGCGCGTAACTATGGCTACACCTTC.

V usage is TRBV20-1 and J usage is TRBJ2-2, with a possible D match to TRBD2 (5 bases). V gave up 4 bases and J gave up 0 bases, with 12 bases separating them. CDR1 is DFQATT, CDR2 SNEGSKA, per germline (reference sequence). The CDR3 runs 15 residues. The CDR3 spells CSATRTDANTGELFF. CDR3 nucleotide sequence: TGCAGTGCTACTAGGACTGACGCGAACACCGGGGAGCTGTTTTTT.

The chain recombines TRBV7-2 with TRBJ1-1; 7 bases are a match to TRBD1. The CDR3 contains 15 residues. Germline-derived CDR1 and CDR2 are SGHTA and FQGNSA. After removal of 5 bases from V and 1 base from J, the junction contained 7 bases not matched to a gene. Written as DNA, the CDR3 is TGTGCCAGCAGCACCCACAGGGGTTGGAACACTGAAGCTTTCTTT. This translates into CASSTHRGWNTEAFF.

The chain has TRBV5-4 and TRBJ2-3, with 13 bases that match TRBD2. The J segment lost 4 bases and the V segment lost 4 bases, leaving 3 bases of the junction unmatched. CDR1 SGHNT and CDR2 YYREEE come from the germline V gene (reference sequence). CDR3 size: 15 residues. CDR3 coding DNA: TGTGCCAGCAGCACTAGCGGGAGGGGAGCAGATACGCAGTATTTT. It codes for CASSTSGRGADTQYF.

Concerning this clonotype itself: The germline gene is not matched at one end of the junction; a read error may be the cause. The rearrangement joins TRBV5-1 to TRBJ2-1; 12 nucleotides match TRBD2. The CDR3 totals 16 residues. Germline CDR1 is SGHRS and CDR2 is YFSETQ. CDR3 sequence reads: CASSYGGLAGGREQLF. CDR3 in DNA: TGCGCCAGCAGCTACGGAGGGCTAGCGGGAGGGCGAGAGCAGCTCTTC.

This clonotype appeared many times. The chain couples TRBV29-1 to TRBJ2-1; 14 nucleotides align to TRBD2. V lost 3 bases, J lost 2 bases, and 6 bases stayed unmatched. Germline V lookup: CDR1 SQVTM, CDR2 ANQGSEA. The CDR3 runs 17 residues. The CDR3: CSVDPLTSGRAYNEQFF. The CDR3 DNA reads TGCAGCGTTGACCCCCTGACTAGCGGGAGGGCCTACAATGAGCAGTTCTTC.

This clonotype was seen repeatedly, ten times or more. The rearrangement joins TRBV28 to TRBJ2-5, with D uncertain. V lost 5 bases and J lost 7, with 11 bases in between. The CDR3 is 12 residues long. CDR1 MDHEN and CDR2 SYDVKM come from the germline V gene. The DNA of the CDR3 is TGTGCCAGCAGTCTCCCTAGAGGGACCCAGTACTTC. It codes for CASSLPRGTQYF.

Comments on this clonotype: A much larger clonotype is one base distant, so this may be a read error. This chain links TRBV30 with TRBJ2-1, with D perhaps matching TRBD1 (6 bases). This CDR3 has 11 amino acids. Germline V gene lookup returns CDR1 GTSNPN and CDR2 SVGIG (reference sequence). The CDR3 DNA reads TGTGCCGGGAGAAGGGGGATAGAGCAGTTCTTC. Amino acids: CAGRRGIEQFF.

In regard to this clonotype: A much larger clonotype is one base distant, so this may be a read error. V and J are TRBV2 and TRBJ2-7; TRBD2 is a possible D gene (6 bases). CDR1 is SNHLY, CDR2 FYNNEI, per germline. The CDR3 contains 12 residues. The CDR3, as DNA: TGTGCCAGCAAGGAGGGCTCCTACGAGCAGCACTTC. It is translated as CASKEGSYEQHF. The variable domain in full, with the rest retrieved from reference TRBV2 and TRBJ2-7, is EPEVTQTPSHQVTQMGQEVILRCVPISNHLYFYWYRQILGQKVEFLVSFYNNEISEKSEIFDDQFSVERPDGSNFTLKIRSTKLEDSAMYFCASKEGSYEQHFGPGTRLTVT.